This T cell receptor (beta chain) is drawn from a study of blood T cell repertoires in COVID-19 (dated by TCRdb to the early 2020s). Some background on the complete study: The collaborator samples originated in the United States, Italy and Spain and spanned the acute and convalescent phases of COVID-19. HLA class I and class II types, where available, came from metadata supplied by the sample provider rather than from assay-based typing. The material from the prospective study consisted of cDNA or gDNA derived from T cells, B-cell-depleted T cells, or PBMCs. Sample metadata almost always included a de-identified subject ID, COVID-19 status, age in years and sex. The repertoires were made available in a free public database intended to serve as a resource for research on the immune response to SARS-CoV-2. Deeply sampled blood TCRbeta repertoires from subjects exposed to, actively infected with, or recovered from COVID-19 were included in the dataset. The samples were drawn from the first 160 participants of the ongoing ImmuneRACE study and from under 1,500 subjects provided by 6 global collaborators. The paper's findings and limits, for the study overall: The amount of clinical and demographic metadata varied by source and participant and was provided uncurated.

TCRbeta CDR3 regions were amplified from genomic DNA by means of the immunoSEQ Assay, a bias-controlled multiplex PCR. The study's own analysis went as follows. The number of nucleated cells in each sample was estimated from the amplification of reference gene primers within the assay. To quantify the absolute abundance of each unique TCRbeta CDR3 rearrangement, sequence reads were collapsed and filtered. Productive Simpson clonality was computed per sample as the square root of Simpson's diversity index over productive rearrangements. TCRdb obtained this table from immuneACCESS and retained in-frame rearrangements with V and J assigned. These tables miss some clones; where compared with another copy, unresolved V genes account for less than half of the shortfall, and the remainder is unexplained. The V and J calls and clone size were taken over from that table, and D and trimming were inferred from the DNA. Recorded for this sample are a few hundred thousand clones; roughly 90% of them occurred a single time. The top ten clones comprise around 0.88% of the sample.

Each collaborating institution followed its own protocols to collect whole blood in K2EDTA tubes. For TCRbeta analysis, collaborators shipped samples as frozen whole blood, isolated PBMCs, or DNA extracted from either of those sample types. On this clone: No antigen is known for it. There are no base qualities to consult, and no much larger clone falls within one base.

From cysteine to phenylalanine, the CDR3 is 11 amino acids long. CDR3 DNA only is kept here, 33 bases in frame from base 1. CDR1 and CDR2 were assigned from the germline V gene as SGHAT and FQNNGV. V is reduced by 3 bases and J by 7 bases, leaving a spacing of 4 bases between them. The sequence derives from a man aged 25 to 40 with acute or convalescent COVID-19. Sample: peripheral blood. The chain is assembled from TRBV11-2 and TRBJ1-3; the D gene identity is not certain. The sequenced DNA is TGTGCCAGCAGCTTCGGGAACACCATATATTTT. This yields the protein CASSFGNTIYF.